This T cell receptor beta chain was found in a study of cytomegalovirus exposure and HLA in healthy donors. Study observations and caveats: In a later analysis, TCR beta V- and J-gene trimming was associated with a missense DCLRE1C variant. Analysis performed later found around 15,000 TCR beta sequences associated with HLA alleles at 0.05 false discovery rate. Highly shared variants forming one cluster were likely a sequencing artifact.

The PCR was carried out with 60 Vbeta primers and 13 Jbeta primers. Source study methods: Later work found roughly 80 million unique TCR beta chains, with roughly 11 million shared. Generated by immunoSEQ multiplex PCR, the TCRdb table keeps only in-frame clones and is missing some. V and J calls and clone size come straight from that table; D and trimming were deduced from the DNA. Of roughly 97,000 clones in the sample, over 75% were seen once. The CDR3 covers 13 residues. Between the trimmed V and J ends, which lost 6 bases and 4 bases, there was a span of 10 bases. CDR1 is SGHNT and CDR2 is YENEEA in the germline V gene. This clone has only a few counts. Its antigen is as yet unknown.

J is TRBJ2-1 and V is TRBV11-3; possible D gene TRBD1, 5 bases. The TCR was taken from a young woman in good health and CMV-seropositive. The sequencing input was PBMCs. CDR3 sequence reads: CASSPGNYNEQFF. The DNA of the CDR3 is TGTGCCAGCAGTCCAGGGAATTACAATGAGCAGTTCTTC.